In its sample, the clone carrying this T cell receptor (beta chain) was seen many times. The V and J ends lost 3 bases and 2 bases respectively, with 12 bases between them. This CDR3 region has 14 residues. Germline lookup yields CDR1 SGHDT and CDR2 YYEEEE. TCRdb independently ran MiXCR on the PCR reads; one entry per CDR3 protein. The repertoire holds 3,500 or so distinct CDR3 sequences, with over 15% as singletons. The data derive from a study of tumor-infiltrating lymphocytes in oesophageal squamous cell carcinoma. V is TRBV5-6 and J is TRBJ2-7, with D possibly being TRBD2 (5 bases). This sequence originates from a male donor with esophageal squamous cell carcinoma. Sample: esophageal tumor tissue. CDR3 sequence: CASSYAGRAYEQYF. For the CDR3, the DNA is TGTGCCAGCAGCTACGCGGGTCGCGCCTACGAGCAGTACTTC.